This T cell receptor (beta chain) was obtained from a study of technical replicates of blood from a handful of donors. From germline, CDR1 is MNHNS and CDR2 SASEGT. This CDR3 is 15 amino acids long. V was pared by 6 bases and J by 2 bases, with 13 bases between. Sequencing was performed with immunoSEQ multiplex PCR; in TCRdb, only in-frame clones are kept and a portion is missing. Here the sample spans approximately 12,000 clones, 75% to 85% being singletons. The origin of this receptor is a human donor in good health. J is TRBJ2-2 and V is TRBV6-1, with a tentative D call TRBD1 (6 bases). Material for sequencing was PBMCs. CDR3 sequence reads: CASSTGTPNTGELFF. In DNA, the CDR3 is TGTGCCAGCAGCACCGGGACACCTAACACCGGGGAGCTGTTTTTT.